Below are 18 T cell receptor beta chains sequenced from a single sample in a study of T cells in Graves' hyperthyroidism and ophthalmopathy. There were TCR beta CDR3 regions amplified from RNA transcripts. Researchers ran a first-round RT-PCR on the TCR CDR3 using the HTBI primer set. Each CDR3 protein gets one entry after TCRdb re-called the multiplex PCR reads with MiXCR. Among 400,000 to 600,000 distinct CDR3 sequences listed, roughly 20% were seen once. The material sequenced was blood. These receptors all come from a man younger than 35 with Graves' hyperthyroidism.

The chain recombines TRBV18 with TRBJ1-3, with a possible D match to TRBD1 (5 bases). Germline V gene data show CDR1 as KGHSH and CDR2 as LQKENI. This CDR3 contains 16 residues. Trimming shortened V by 3 bases and J by 0 bases, and 12 bases separated the two germline ends. CDR3 sequence (DNA): TGTGCCAGCTCACCCCCCGGACACAGCTCTGGAAACACCATATATTTT. Translating gives CASSPPGHSSGNTIYF.

This clonotype was seen repeatedly, ten times or more. The rearrangement uses TRBV19 and TRBJ1-5; D may be TRBD1 (5 bases). Trimming cost V 4 bases and J 4 bases, with 8 bases left between them. Germline CDR1 is LNHDA and CDR2 is SQIVND (reference sequence). The CDR3 consists of 13 residues. CDR3 loop: CASSRDPNQPQHF. The CDR3 DNA sequence: TGTGCCAGTAGTAGGGACCCTAATCAGCCCCAGCATTTT.

This clonotype was observed at least ten times. The CDR3 nucleotides read TGTGCCAGCAGTTATAGGGGTTGGGAGACCCAGTACTTC. Translated, it gives CASSYRGWETQYF. V gene TRBV12-3 or TRBV12-4 combines with J gene TRBJ2-5, with D possibly being TRBD1 (5 bases). CDR3 length: 13 residues. V lost 4 bases and J 5 bases, leaving 11 bases between the germline ends.

This clonotype was seen ten or more times. This rearrangement joins TRBV29-1 to TRBJ1-1; D remains unclear. V was cut by 1 base and J by 0 bases, with 9 bases left in between. The CDR3 has 14 residues. Germline V gene sequence: CDR1 SQVTM, CDR2 ANQGSEA. The CDR3 nucleotides are TGCAGCGTTGAAGGGACTTGGATGAACACTGAAGCTTTCTTT. This sequence encodes CSVEGTWMNTEAFF.

Many counts were recorded for this clonotype. The rearrangement links TRBV5-1 to TRBJ1-1, with a weak D call TRBD1 (5 bases). V was pared by 3 bases and J by 1 base, with 10 bases between. This CDR3 is built from 14 residues. CDR1 and CDR2 (germline): SGHRS, YFSETQ. The CDR3: CASSSGLANTEAFF. Here the CDR3 DNA reads TGCGCCAGCAGCTCGGGACTGGCGAACACTGAAGCTTTCTTT.

V is TRBV27 and J is TRBJ1-5; D call uncertain. Germline V CDR1 and CDR2: MNHEY, SMNVEV (reference sequence). V shed 4 bases and J shed 9 bases, with 13 bases lying between them. CDR3 length: 13 residues. In nucleotides, the CDR3 is TGTGCCAGCAGTTCCCACGGGGAGCCGCCCCAGCATTTT. It codes for CASSSHGEPPQHF.

By share of the sample, this clonotype is medium-sized. The chain is built from TRBV12-3 or TRBV12-4 and TRBJ1-1; D uncertain. Trimming removed 3 bases at V and 0 bases at J, with 11 bases between. There are 15 residues in the CDR3. The CDR3, as DNA: TGTGCCAGCAGTTTGTCTGGGCCCATGAACACTGAAGCTTTCTTT. Translated, it gives CASSLSGPMNTEAFF.

This clonotype came up many times. V and J are TRBV30 and TRBJ1-1, with no clear D. Germline V lookup: CDR1 GTSNPN, CDR2 SVGIG (reference sequence). The V end was cut by 0 bases, the J end by 1 base, with 0 bases between. CDR3 length equals 11 residues. CDR3 sequence reads: CAWSVNTEAFF. The CDR3 DNA is TGTGCCTGGAGTGTGAACACTGAAGCTTTCTTT.

As regards this clonotype: The CDR3 end shows no conserved phenylalanine or tryptophan, and so a read error is likely. The chain is built from TRBV30 and TRBJ2-7; the D is unclear. The V and J ends lost 6 bases and 1 base respectively, with 7 bases between them. The length of the CDR3 is 11 residues. Germline CDR1 reads GTSNPN; CDR2 reads SVGIG (reference sequence). CDR3 nucleotides: TGTGCCTGTACCGGTTCCTACGAGCAGTACTTG. Translated: CACTGSYEQYL.

This clonotype has at least ten counts. The V call is TRBV19, the J call TRBJ1-2, with D uncertain. The V gene lost 4 bases and the J gene lost 7 bases, with 10 bases spanning the gap. The CDR3 has 12 amino acids. Per the germline V gene, CDR1 is LNHDA and CDR2 is SQIVND (reference sequence). The CDR3: CASSNWEGGYTF. The CDR3 coding sequence is TGTGCCAGTAGTAACTGGGAAGGTGGCTACACCTTC.

In this sample, this clonotype turned up a few times. Germline and junction disagree at one end, which may indicate a read error. V gene TRBV5-1 combines with J gene TRBJ2-7; 7 positions agree with TRBD2. This CDR3 is built from 15 residues. Germline values: CDR1 SGHRS, CDR2 YFSETQ. The CDR3 coding sequence is TGCGCCAGCAGCTTACATAGCGGGCCGGGGTACGAGCAGTGCTTC. Its translation is CASSLHSGPGYEQCF.

This clonotype appeared a few times. The rearrangement joins TRBV6-5 to TRBJ1-6; D is ambiguous. This CDR3 spans 15 amino acids. Trimming took 2 bases from V and 8 from J, leaving 13 bases between them. Germline CDR1 reads MNHEY; CDR2 reads SVGAGI. CDR3 residues: CASSYESDGHSPLHF. The CDR3 DNA reads TGTGCCAGCAGTTACGAGAGTGATGGGCATTCACCCCTCCACTTT.

This chain joins TRBV30 and TRBJ2-2; D is unresolved. Germline CDR1 and CDR2: GTSNPN and SVGIG (reference sequence). This CDR3 region has 11 residues. Trimming shortened V by 2 bases and J by 6 bases, and 4 bases separated the two germline ends. CDR3 nucleotides: TGTGCCTGGAGTTATTCCGGGGAGCTGTTTTTT. Its translation: CAWSYSGELFF.

This clonotype was seen at least ten times. The chain uses TRBV6-1 and TRBJ1-1, with D possibly TRBD1 on 6 matching bases. CDR3 length equals 13 residues. The V end was cut by 6 bases, the J end by 11 bases, with 19 bases between. Germline V gene lookup returns CDR1 MNHNS and CDR2 SASEGT. CDR3 sequence: CASSLEPRGVAFF. Here the CDR3 DNA reads TGTGCCAGCAGCCTCGAACCCAGGGGTGTCGCTTTCTTT.

This clonotype was seen ten or more times. Here the CDR3 reads CASSVRTGANTEAFF. CDR3 DNA: TGTGCCAGCAGTGTCAGGACAGGGGCGAACACTGAAGCTTTCTTT. V gene TRBV2 combines with J gene TRBJ1-1, with TRBD1 matching 9 bases. The CDR3 is 15 amino acids. J lost 1 base, V lost 4 bases, and 4 bases had no gene match. Germline-derived CDR1 and CDR2 are SNHLY and FYNNEI.

This sequence joins TRBV7-2 and TRBJ2-7, with no clear D. Trimming shortened V by 3 bases and J by 6 bases, and 9 bases separated the two germline ends. Germline CDR1 SGHTA, CDR2 FQGNSA. The CDR3 runs 12 residues. CDR3: CASSFLSSEQYF. The CDR3 nucleotides read TGTGCCAGCAGCTTCCTCAGTAGCGAGCAGTACTTC.

This clonotype was observed many times. This chain links TRBV4-1 with TRBJ1-5, with 10 bases lining up with TRBD1. This CDR3 has 16 residues. Trimming took 2 bases from V and 6 from J; bases not matched to a gene: 7. Germline CDR1 is MGHRA and CDR2 is YSYEKL. The CDR3 region is CASSQPGTGELQPQHF. The CDR3 nucleotides are TGCGCCAGCAGCCAACCCGGGACAGGGGAGCTTCAGCCCCAGCATTTT.

This clonotype was picked up many times. The rearrangement uses TRBV7-6 and TRBJ2-4, with TRBD2 as a possible D gene (6 bases). V lost 6 bases and J lost 6, with 12 bases in between. The length of the CDR3 is 13 residues. CDR1 and CDR2 from the germline V gene are SGHVS and FNYEAQ. The CDR3 here is CASSRGSGNIQYF. CDR3 sequence (DNA): TGTGCCAGCAGTCGGGGGTCGGGAAACATTCAGTACTTC.